What follows describes a single TCR beta chain. Its antigen remains unknown. The sample is drawn from a study of blood T cells in healthy people across ages. CDR1 is LNHDA and CDR2 is SQIVND in the germline V gene (reference sequence). CDR3 size: 13 residues. The V and J ends lost 11 bases and 1 base, in that order; junction bases with no gene match: 4. Study conclusions and caveats: Possibly, changes in expanded clonotypes were confounded because donor CMV status was unknown. Naive CD4+ cell counts and diversity both ran higher in long-lived than in aged donors.

Sample-barcoded 5' priming and a J-beta primer mix drove a second PCR of 7 to 11 cycles. TCRdb analysed the 5' RACE reads with MiXCR anew, one entry per CDR3 protein. The data contain about 730,000 distinct CDR3 sequences, approximately 39% of them seen just once; the ten biggest clones take up around a fifth. This chain links TRBV19 with TRBJ2-1; 8 bases line up with TRBD2. Sequencing was carried out using blood. The receptor comes from a woman aged 55-75 years in good health. DNA for the CDR3: TGTGCCGCCAGCGGGGGATCCTACAATGAGCAGTTCTTC. This gives the protein CAASGGSYNEQFF. Filled out from reference TRBV19 and TRBJ2-1, the complete variable domain reads DGGITQSPKYLFRKEGQNVTLSCEQNLNHDAMYWYRQDPGQGLRLIYYSQIVNDFQKGDIAEGYSVSREKKESFPLTVTSAQKNPTAFYLCAASGGSYNEQFFGPGTRLTVL.